This T cell receptor (beta chain) was documented in a study of T cells in Graves' hyperthyroidism and ophthalmopathy. It was RNA transcripts that yielded the amplified TCR beta CDR3 regions. The HTBI primer set drove a first-round RT-PCR of the TCR CDR3. TCRdb itself ran the multiplex PCR reads through MiXCR, one entry per CDR3 protein. The sample contains roughly 700,000 distinct CDR3 sequences, approximately 15% of which appear only once. This CDR3 comprises 15 residues. The V gene lost 8 bases and the J gene lost 6 bases, with 24 bases spanning the gap. The germline CDR1 and CDR2 sequences are DFQATT and SNEGSKA (reference sequence). Graves' hyperthyroidism without ophthalmopathy progression within 18 months was termed stable. The study left out patients who had uncontrolled infection, other autoimmune disease, pregnancy or lactation. Study observations and caveats: The model's output predicted ophthalmopathy at a median of 6.5 months prior to onset.

This clonotype was observed at least ten times. What it binds is unknown. This TCR was sampled from a man aged 50-59 years with Graves' hyperthyroidism. The sequenced sample consisted of blood. This rearrangement joins TRBV20-1 to TRBJ2-3; possibly TRBD1 or TRBD2 for D (6 bases each). CDR3 DNA: TGCAGTTCCCCGAGCGACGGGGGCTATTGGGATACGCAGTATTTT. It codes for CSSPSDGGYWDTQYF.